One T cell receptor (beta chain) is described in this entry. Germline CDR1 and CDR2: SEHNR and FQNEAQ (reference sequence). The CDR3 has 16 amino acids. Generated by immunoSEQ multiplex PCR, the TCRdb table keeps only in-frame clones and is missing some. Of 25,000 to 30,000 clones in the sample, around four fifths were seen once. The source of the sample is a study of OX40 agonist ivuxolimab in advanced cancers. Study as a whole: Anti-PD-1, anti-PD-L1 or anti-CTLA-4 therapy given earlier was allowed, and around 40% had some.

The TCR comes from an adult with an advanced solid tumor such as melanoma, head and neck, liver or kidney cancer. The sample here was CD4+ or CD8+ T cells sorted from blood, taken in a trial of the OX40 agonist ivuxolimab. The chain recombines TRBV7-9 with TRBJ2-5, with D possibly being TRBD1 (6 bases). With the DNA end fitting TRBJ2-7 better, the J assignment may be wrong. The CDR3 loop reads CASSLGGRGPSYEQYF. CDR3 DNA sequence: TGTGCCAGCAGCTTAGGGGGCAGGGGACCATCCTACGAGCAGTACTTC.